Presented here are 16 T cell receptor beta chains from one specimen sequenced in a study of graft-versus-host responses after intestinal transplantation. Generated by immunoSEQ multiplex PCR, the TCRdb table keeps only in-frame clones and is missing some. This table holds 70,000 or so clones, under 90% found once. The antigens these receptors bind are not known. Sequencing used unstimulated CD4+ T cells sorted from spleen or lymph node cells, obtained before transplant. Every receptor here comes from a human donor who was the organ donor for an intestinal transplant.

The rearrangement links TRBV7-8 to TRBJ2-6; no clear D. This CDR3 region has 15 residues. V lost 2 bases, J lost 1 base, and 6 bases lay in between. Germline V CDR1 and CDR2: SGHVS, FQNEAQ. CDR3 loop: CASSLQTSGANVLTF. The CDR3, as DNA: TGTGCCAGCAGCTTACAAACTTCTGGGGCCAACGTCCTGACTTTC. Using reference TRBV7-8 and TRBJ2-6 for the parts outside the CDR3, the full variable domain is GAGVSQSPRYKVAKRGQDVALRCDPISGHVSLFWYQQALGQGPEFLTYFQNEAQLDKSGLPSDRFFAERPEGSVSTLKIQRTQQEDSAVYLCASSLQTSGANVLTFGAGSRLTVL.

The chain is built from TRBV6-5 and TRBJ1-2, with D unclear. V lost 4 bases to trimming and J lost 6 bases, with 9 bases between them. The CDR3 runs to 12 residues. Germline assignment: CDR1 MNHEY and CDR2 SVGAGI. The DNA for the CDR3 is TGTGCCAGCAGTTTAGTGGGCGATGGCTACACCTTC. Residues: CASSLVGDGYTF.

The gene calls are TRBV5-1 and TRBJ2-1; 7 bases agree with TRBD2. After removal of 6 bases from V and 2 bases from J, the junction contained 8 bases not matched to a gene. Germline assignment: CDR1 SGHRS and CDR2 YFSETQ. This CDR3 spans 15 amino acids. The CDR3 nucleotides read TGCGCCAGCACCTCGGGGGGAGCCGCCTACAATGAGCAGTTCTTC. Its translation: CASTSGGAAYNEQFF. The full variable domain, completed using reference TRBV5-1 and TRBJ2-1, is KAGVTQTPRYLIKTRGQQVTLSCSPISGHRSVSWYQQTPGQGLQFLFEYFSETQRNKGNFPGRFSGRQFSNSRSEMNVSTLELGDSALYLCASTSGGAAYNEQFFGPGTRLTVL.

The rearrangement joins TRBV28 to TRBJ2-4; D possibly corresponds to TRBD2 (6 bases). The CDR3 sequence is 16 residues long. Trimming cost V 3 bases and J 4 bases, with 16 bases left between them. Per germline, CDR1 MDHEN and CDR2 SYDVKM. Here the CDR3 reads CASSFLGEGTKNIQYF. CDR3 coding DNA: TGTGCCAGCAGTTTTCTCGGCGAGGGGACTAAAAACATTCAGTACTTC.

The genes are TRBV5-6 and TRBJ2-7; 7 nucleotides agree with TRBD2. Germline CDR1 reads SGHDT; CDR2 reads YYEEEE. The CDR3 covers 14 residues. Germline trimming cut 3 bases from V and 4 bases from J; bases unmatched to any gene: 7. CDR3 DNA: TGTGCCAGCAGCTGGGGGGGGAGGGAATACGAGCAGTACGTC. It specifies CASSWGGREYEQYV.

V is TRBV7-9 and J is TRBJ1-2; TRBD1 aligns across 7 bases. V lost 5 bases and J lost 8; bases outside the gene matches: 8. The CDR3 is made up of 13 amino acids. Germline CDR1 and CDR2: SEHNR and FQNEAQ (reference sequence). The DNA of the CDR3 is TGTGCCAGCAGCCGCGGGACAGACCAAGGCTACACCTTC. Translation gives CASSRGTDQGYTF.

This clone has a single count. The chain links TRBV30 to TRBJ1-5, with D maybe TRBD1 (5 bases). Germline-derived CDR1 and CDR2 are GTSNPN and SVGIG (reference sequence). The CDR3 spans 14 residues. V gave up 2 bases and J gave up 7 bases, with 15 bases separating them. The CDR3 sequence is CAWSPGGRGQPQHF. In nucleotides, the CDR3 is TGTGCCTGGAGTCCGGGTGGAAGGGGCCAGCCCCAGCATTTT.

The V and J genes are TRBV30 and TRBJ1-2; 9 bases fit TRBD1. The CDR3 contains 13 residues. Trimming removed 7 bases from V and 1 base from J; junction bases left unmatched: 4. Germline CDR1 GTSNPN, CDR2 SVGIG (reference sequence). CDR3 region: CASTTGGNYGYTF. In nucleotides, the CDR3 is TGTGCCTCCACGACAGGGGGTAACTATGGCTACACCTTC.

CDR3 coding DNA: TGTGCCACCAGCCCCGGGGGGCGAATGAACTACGAGCAGTACGTC. It yields the protein CATSPGGRMNYEQYV. This chain uses TRBV15 with TRBJ2-7; D is perhaps TRBD2 (7 bases). V was pared by 5 bases and J by 3 bases, with 17 bases between. The CDR3 has 15 amino acids. Germline V CDR1 and CDR2: LNHNV, YYDKDF (reference sequence).

V gene TRBV15 combines with J gene TRBJ1-2; maybe TRBD1 (5 bases). The length of the CDR3 is 15 residues. V lost 5 bases to trimming and J lost 4 bases, with 17 bases between them. The V gene's germline CDR1 is LNHNV and CDR2 YYDKDF (reference sequence). Here the CDR3 DNA reads TGTGCCACCAGCCAGGACATACTCGAGGCCTATGGCTACACCTTC. It encodes CATSQDILEAYGYTF.

This clone was detected once. The gene calls are TRBV27 and TRBJ2-5, with a tentative D call TRBD1 (7 bases). The V and J ends lost 6 bases and 5 bases respectively, with 13 bases between them. CDR3 length equals 13 residues. Germline values: CDR1 MNHEY, CDR2 SMNVEV (reference sequence). DNA for the CDR3: TGTGCCAGCAGCCTCAGGGGGAGGGAGACCCAGTACTTC. Its translation is CASSLRGRETQYF.

This clone was counted only a few times. J is TRBJ2-2 and V is TRBV5-1; D is possibly TRBD1 (6 bases). Deletions cut 4 bases from V and 5 bases from J, with 15 bases between. The CDR3 is made up of 15 amino acids. Germline assignment: CDR1 SGHRS and CDR2 YFSETQ. The CDR3 region has the DNA TGCGCCAGCAGCGGTTCAGGGGACGGAACCGGGGAGCTGTTTTTT. Its protein is CASSGSGDGTGELFF.

In its sample, this clone was seen a few times. The sample carries other DNA sequences with the same CDR3. The V gene is TRBV25-1, the J gene TRBJ1-1; the match to TRBD1 covers 7 bases. The germline gives CDR1 MGHDK, CDR2 SYGVNS. Trimming removed 4 bases from V and 5 bases from J; junction bases left unmatched: 4. There are 13 residues in the CDR3. This CDR3 is CASSGQGRTEAFF. For the CDR3, the DNA is TGTGCCAGCAGTGGACAGGGAAGAACTGAAGCTTTCTTT.

V and J are TRBV28 and TRBJ2-3, with TRBD1 matching 8 bases. The V gene end was trimmed by 5 bases and the J gene end by 1 base; junction bases not matched to a gene: 2. This CDR3 is built from 14 residues. Germline CDR1 MDHEN, CDR2 SYDVKM. This CDR3 is CASSPTGGTDTQYF. For the CDR3, the DNA is TGTGCCAGCAGTCCGACAGGGGGCACAGATACGCAGTATTTT. Drawing the rest from reference TRBV28 and TRBJ2-3, the complete variable domain is DVKVTQSSRYLVKRTGEKVFLECVQDMDHENMFWYRQDPGLGLRLIYFSYDVKMKEKGDIPEGYSVSREKKERFSLILESASTNQTSMYLCASSPTGGTDTQYFGPGTRLTVL.

The chain joins TRBV28 to TRBJ1-2; D gene ambiguous. Germline V gene lookup returns CDR1 MDHEN and CDR2 SYDVKM. The V and J ends lost 6 bases and 2 bases respectively, with 10 bases between them. This CDR3 has 13 residues. The CDR3 loop is CASRQSANYGYTF. Written as DNA, the CDR3 is TGTGCCAGCAGGCAGAGCGCAAACTATGGCTACACCTTC.

The V and J genes are TRBV6-5 and TRBJ2-7, with a possible D match to TRBD1 (6 bases). The CDR3 extends over 14 amino acids. The germline V gene encodes CDR1 MNHEY and CDR2 SVGAGI. The germline V and J ends were trimmed by 6 bases and 0 bases, with 12 bases remaining between them. The DNA of the CDR3 is TGTGCCAGCAGGCGGACAGCGAGCTCCTACGAGCAGTACGTC. Its protein product is CASRRTASSYEQYV.